What follows are 29 T cell receptor beta chains derived from one specimen sequenced in a study of technical replicates of blood from four donors. TCRdb's table, derived via immunoSEQ multiplex PCR, lists solely in-frame clones and lacks some. This sample has 80,000 or so clones, with roughly 94% found just once. The material sequenced was T cells isolated from PBMCs. All receptors come from a human donor in good health.

V usage is TRBV9 and J usage is TRBJ2-7; D ambiguous. This CDR3 has 12 residues. V lost 3 bases to trimming and J lost 3 bases, with 7 bases between them. The germline gives CDR1 SGDLS, CDR2 YYNGEE. CDR3 nucleotides: TGTGCCAGCAGCGGACAAGACTACGAGCAGTACTTC. Protein: CASSGQDYEQYF.

The V gene is TRBV27, the J gene TRBJ1-5; D is possibly TRBD1 (6 bases). The CDR3 has 15 amino acids. The V gene lost 4 bases and the J gene lost 8 bases, with 18 bases spanning the gap. Germline values: CDR1 MNHEY, CDR2 SMNVEV (reference sequence). The CDR3 sequence is CASSSFGGPMEPQHF. DNA of the CDR3: TGTGCCAGCAGTTCTTTCGGGGGGCCGATGGAGCCCCAGCATTTT.

The chain joins TRBV27 to TRBJ1-1, with no clear D. Germline values: CDR1 MNHEY, CDR2 SMNVEV (reference sequence). The CDR3 consists of 14 residues. Trimming cost V 6 bases and J 4 bases, with 15 bases left between them. CDR3: CASSLTPLATEAFF. The DNA of the CDR3 is TGTGCCAGCAGCCTCACCCCTTTAGCCACTGAAGCTTTCTTT.

The chain joins TRBV7-8 to TRBJ1-1, with D possibly matching TRBD1 (6 bases). The CDR3 runs to 15 residues. CDR1 and CDR2 from the germline V gene are SGHVS and FQNEAQ. Trimming shortened V by 5 bases and J by 1 base, and 14 bases separated the two germline ends. CDR3 nucleotide sequence: TGTGCCAGCAGCCCAACACCGGACAGGAACACTGAAGCTTTCTTT. Amino acid sequence: CASSPTPDRNTEAFF.

This clone showed up just once. CDR3 amino acids: CASSYSTKGIGYTF. CDR3 sequence (DNA): TGTGCCAGCAGTTACTCAACTAAGGGGATCGGCTACACCTTC. The chain recombines TRBV6-5 with TRBJ1-2; maybe TRBD1 (5 bases). The CDR3 has 14 amino acids. V was shortened by 0 bases and J by 8 bases, with 13 bases between the two germline ends. The germline gives CDR1 MNHEY, CDR2 SVGAGI.

The chain uses TRBV6-1 and TRBJ2-7; no clear D. Germline V gives CDR1 MNHNS, CDR2 SASEGT. V lost 1 base and J 5 bases, leaving 12 bases between the germline ends. The CDR3 loop spans 14 amino acids. CDR3 coding DNA: TGTGCCAGCAGTGAAGGACTCCTCTCGGACGAGCAGTACTTC. Its protein product is CASSEGLLSDEQYF.

J is TRBJ1-2 and V is TRBV7-9, with TRBD1 as a possible D gene (5 bases). CDR3 length: 13 amino acids. Trimming took 3 bases from V and 4 from J, leaving 9 bases between them. Germline values: CDR1 SEHNR, CDR2 FQNEAQ (reference sequence). In nucleotides, the CDR3 is TGTGCCAGCAGCTTGGAAGGGGTCTATGGCTACACCTTC. Translated, it gives CASSLEGVYGYTF.

CDR3 in DNA: TGTGCCAGTCTAGCGGGAGGACCCTACGAGCAGTACTTC. Its translation is CASLAGGPYEQYF. The rearrangement uses TRBV28 and TRBJ2-7, with 11 bases matching TRBD2. Germline-derived CDR1 and CDR2 are MDHEN and SYDVKM. CDR3 length: 13 residues. V lost 9 bases and J lost 2; bases outside the gene matches: 3.

In its sample, this clone was seen once. The CDR3 here is CASRVDLTYEQYF. The CDR3 nucleotides are TGTGCCAGCAGAGTGGACTTAACCTACGAGCAGTACTTC. The chain employs TRBV27 and TRBJ2-7; a possible D gene is TRBD2 (5 bases). Germline assignment: CDR1 MNHEY and CDR2 SMNVEV (reference sequence). This CDR3 spans 13 amino acids. The germline V and J ends were trimmed by 6 bases and 2 bases, with 11 bases remaining between them.

V and J are TRBV10-3 and TRBJ1-2, with D unclear. Germline V lookup: CDR1 ENHRY, CDR2 SYGVKD. V lost 4 bases and J lost 8, with 11 bases in between. CDR3 length equals 12 residues. The CDR3 is CAISGTTSGYTF. The CDR3 DNA follows: TGTGCCATCAGTGGAACGACAAGCGGCTACACCTTC.

The CDR3 spells CASSFFGQTTDTQYF. In DNA form, the CDR3 reads TGTGCCAGCAGTTTTTTCGGACAGACCACAGATACGCAGTATTTT. This chain joins TRBV27 and TRBJ2-3, with D possibly being TRBD1 (6 bases). CDR1 is MNHEY, CDR2 SMNVEV, per germline (reference sequence). The CDR3 has 15 amino acids. The germline V and J ends were trimmed by 3 bases and 2 bases, with 12 bases remaining between them.

This sequence joins TRBV7-3 and TRBJ2-7; 10 bases map to TRBD1. The CDR3 has 16 amino acids. The V and J ends lost 2 bases and 2 bases, in that order; junction bases with no gene match: 6. Germline V CDR1 and CDR2: SGHTA, FQGTGA. The CDR3 bases are TGTGCCAGCAGCTTATCGACCGGGACAGGGGCCTACGAGCAGTACTTC. It is translated as CASSLSTGTGAYEQYF.

V is TRBV5-1 and J is TRBJ1-1; D is perhaps TRBD1 (5 bases). V dropped 0 bases and J dropped 0 bases, with 15 bases sitting between them. CDR1 and CDR2 from the germline V gene are SGHRS and YFSETQ. CDR3 length: 17 residues. CDR3 protein: CASSLVRGGNMNTEAFF. The CDR3 DNA follows: TGCGCCAGCAGCTTGGTAAGGGGAGGTAACATGAACACTGAAGCTTTCTTT.

This sequence joins TRBV28 and TRBJ1-1; tentative D call: TRBD1 (6 bases). V shed 3 bases and J shed 6 bases, with 20 bases lying between them. Germline CDR1 MDHEN, CDR2 SYDVKM. This CDR3 comprises 16 residues. The chain's CDR3 is CASSLSYTGRGAEAFF. The DNA of the CDR3 is TGTGCCAGCAGTTTGTCTTATACAGGGAGAGGCGCTGAAGCTTTCTTT.

This sequence joins TRBV7-9 and TRBJ1-1; D possibly corresponds to TRBD1 (5 bases). V was trimmed by 3 bases and J by 7 bases, leaving 9 bases between them. CDR3 length: 12 amino acids. CDR1 and CDR2 from the germline V gene are SEHNR and FQNEAQ (reference sequence). The CDR3 reads CASSLTGLEAFF. In DNA form, the CDR3 reads TGTGCCAGCAGCTTGACGGGACTTGAAGCTTTCTTT.

The chain recombines TRBV25-1 with TRBJ1-4; D uncertain. V was trimmed by 5 bases and J by 4 bases, leaving 8 bases between them. This CDR3 is 13 amino acids long. The V gene's germline CDR1 is MGHDK and CDR2 SYGVNS. The CDR3 reads CASSHLNNEKLFF. For the CDR3, the DNA is TGTGCCAGCAGTCATCTAAATAATGAAAAACTGTTTTTT.

The J gene is TRBJ2-7, the V gene TRBV5-1; TRBD2 matches at 15 bases. Germline CDR1 and CDR2: SGHRS and YFSETQ. This CDR3 is built from 16 residues. J lost 6 bases, V lost 0 bases, and 4 bases had no gene match. CDR3: CASSLGTSGRAFEQYF. Written as DNA, the CDR3 is TGCGCCAGCAGCTTGGGGACTAGCGGGAGGGCCTTCGAGCAGTACTTC. Looking up the rest from reference TRBV5-1 and TRBJ2-7 gives the full variable domain: KAGVTQTPRYLIKTRGQQVTLSCSPISGHRSVSWYQQTPGQGLQFLFEYFSETQRNKGNFPGRFSGRQFSNSRSEMNVSTLELGDSALYLCASSLGTSGRAFEQYFGPGTRLTVT.

The chain links TRBV4-3 to TRBJ1-2; 9 bases are a match to TRBD1. The V and J ends lost 1 base and 7 bases, in that order; junction bases with no gene match: 7. The CDR3 contains 15 residues. Germline loops: CDR1 LGHNA, CDR2 YSLEER. CDR3 protein: CASSQGTTGGRGYTF. For the CDR3, the DNA is TGCGCCAGCAGCCAAGGAACGACAGGGGGTCGTGGCTACACCTTC.

The chain uses TRBV6-5 and TRBJ1-1; maybe TRBD1 (5 bases). The CDR3 loop spans 15 amino acids. V gave up 0 bases and J gave up 4 bases, with 12 bases separating them. CDR1 and CDR2 from the germline V gene are MNHEY and SVGAGI. Written as DNA, the CDR3 is TGTGCCAGCAGTTACTCGGCAGGGCTGAGCACTGAAGCTTTCTTT. Translating gives CASSYSAGLSTEAFF.

As DNA, the CDR3 is TGTGCCAGCAGCTTGCAGGGGACCAACTATGGCTACACCTTC. Its protein is CASSLQGTNYGYTF. The J gene is TRBJ1-2, the V gene TRBV5-6; TRBD1 might be the D (6 bases). V was shortened by 1 base and J by 2 bases, with 9 bases between the two germline ends. The CDR3 spans 14 residues. The germline CDR1 and CDR2 sequences are SGHDT and YYEEEE.

The V gene is TRBV15, the J gene TRBJ2-3; D is possibly TRBD1 (5 bases). Germline V CDR1 and CDR2: LNHNV, YYDKDF (reference sequence). V lost 0 bases and J lost 14, with 15 bases in between. This CDR3 contains 13 residues. The CDR3 loop is CATSRDMWGSRYF. Written as DNA, the CDR3 is TGTGCCACCAGCAGAGATATGTGGGGCAGCAGGTATTTT.

The rearrangement links TRBV19 to TRBJ1-2; 7 bases agree with TRBD1. The CDR3 loop spans 12 amino acids. Unmatched junction bases numbered 5, after V lost 9 bases and J lost 4 bases. In germline, CDR1 is LNHDA, CDR2 SQIVND (reference sequence). This chain's CDR3 is CASTGDGYGYTF. In DNA form, the CDR3 reads TGTGCCAGCACAGGGGATGGCTATGGCTACACCTTC. Full variable domain (rest looked up from reference TRBV19 and TRBJ1-2): DGGITQSPKYLFRKEGQNVTLSCEQNLNHDAMYWYRQDPGQGLRLIYYSQIVNDFQKGDIAEGYSVSREKKESFPLTVTSAQKNPTAFYLCASTGDGYGYTFGSGTRLTVV.

The rearrangement uses TRBV7-9 and TRBJ1-1, with 7 nucleotides matching TRBD1. The CDR3 runs 13 residues. CDR1 is SEHNR and CDR2 is FQNEAQ in the germline V gene (reference sequence). Unmatched junction bases numbered 7, after V lost 5 bases and J lost 7 bases. The CDR3 DNA reads as TGTGCCAGCAGCCCCACAGGGGCGGTTGAAGCTTTCTTT. This gives the protein CASSPTGAVEAFF.

The rearrangement links TRBV13 to TRBJ2-1, with 8 bases lining up with TRBD2. V shed 3 bases and J 0 bases; nucleotides not matched to a gene: 1. This CDR3 comprises 15 residues. Germline values: CDR1 PRHDT, CDR2 FYEKMQ (reference sequence). CDR3 coding DNA: TGTGCCAGCAGCTTGAGCGGGAGCTCCTACAATGAGCAGTTCTTC. Translated, it gives CASSLSGSSYNEQFF. The full variable domain, its missing parts supplied by reference TRBV13 and TRBJ2-1, is AAGVIQSPRHLIKEKRETATLKCYPIPRHDTVYWYQQGPGQDPQFLISFYEKMQSDKGSIPDRFSAQQFSDYHSELNMSSLELGDSALYFCASSLSGSSYNEQFFGPGTRLTVL.

The chain recombines TRBV15 with TRBJ2-3; 9 positions match TRBD2. CDR1 is LNHNV and CDR2 is YYDKDF in the germline V gene (reference sequence). J was trimmed by 0 bases and V by 2 bases; bases with no gene match: 9. The CDR3 totals 18 residues. Here the CDR3 DNA reads TGTGCCACCAGCAGAATTCCGACTAGCGGCCCTAGCACAGATACGCAGTATTTT. The encoded protein is CATSRIPTSGPSTDTQYF.

The chain employs TRBV29-1 and TRBJ1-2; D is unresolved. Trimming shortened V by 4 bases and J by 6 bases, and 9 bases separated the two germline ends. The CDR3 runs to 11 residues. Germline loops: CDR1 SQVTM, CDR2 ANQGSEA. This CDR3 is CSVVAGNGYTF. CDR3 DNA: TGCAGCGTTGTAGCGGGTAATGGCTACACCTTC.

The chain joins TRBV19 to TRBJ2-2, with unresolved D. The germline V gene encodes CDR1 LNHDA and CDR2 SQIVND (reference sequence). The germline V and J ends were trimmed by 10 bases and 0 bases, with 3 bases remaining between them. This CDR3 spans 11 amino acids. The CDR3 reads CATTNTGELFF. The CDR3 nucleotides read TGTGCCACTACGAACACCGGGGAGCTGTTTTTT.

The rearrangement joins TRBV6-6 to TRBJ1-3; D possibly corresponds to TRBD1 (6 bases). CDR1 and CDR2 (germline): MNHNY, SVGAGI (reference sequence). This CDR3 has 15 amino acids. V was clipped by 2 bases and J by 1 base, with 9 bases between them. Written as DNA, the CDR3 is TGTGCCAGCAGTTACCAGGGGCGGTCTGGAAACACCATATATTTT. Translated, it gives CASSYQGRSGNTIYF.

The CDR3 DNA is TGTGCCAGCAGTCAAGCTACCGGGACCTACGAGCAGTACTTC. It encodes CASSQATGTYEQYF. The chain carries TRBV27 and TRBJ2-7; a possible D gene is TRBD2 (5 bases). This CDR3 contains 14 residues. CDR1 is MNHEY, CDR2 SMNVEV, per germline (reference sequence). Trimming took off 5 bases at V and 2 bases at J, with 13 bases between the two ends.